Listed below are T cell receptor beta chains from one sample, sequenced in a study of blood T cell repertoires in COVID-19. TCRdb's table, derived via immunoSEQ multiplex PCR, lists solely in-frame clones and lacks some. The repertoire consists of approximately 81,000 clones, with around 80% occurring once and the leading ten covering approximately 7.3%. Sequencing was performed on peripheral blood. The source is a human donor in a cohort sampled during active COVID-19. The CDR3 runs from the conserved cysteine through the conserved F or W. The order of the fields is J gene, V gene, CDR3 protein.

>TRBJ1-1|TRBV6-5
CASSDGEGGGTEAFF
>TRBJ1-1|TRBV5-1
CASSPTTGNTEAFF
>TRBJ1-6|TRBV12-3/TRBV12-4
CASNRQGGLPLHF
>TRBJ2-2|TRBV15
CATSRGRTGELFF
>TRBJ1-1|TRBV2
CASSGRTEIRSKAFF
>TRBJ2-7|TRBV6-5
CASSPQGGGSYEQYF
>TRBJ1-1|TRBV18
CASSGGQENTEAFF
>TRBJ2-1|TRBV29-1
CSAGTGGSHNEQFF
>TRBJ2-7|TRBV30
CACSGDGKGEQYF
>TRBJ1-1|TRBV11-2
CASRGTDRAAFF
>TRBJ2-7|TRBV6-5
CASRTGGGYEQYF
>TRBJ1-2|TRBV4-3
CASSLRDRGDYGYTF
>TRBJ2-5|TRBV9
CASSVEGERGETQYF
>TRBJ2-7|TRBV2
CASSPPGTGRYYEQYF
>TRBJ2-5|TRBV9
CASSVAPQKETQYF
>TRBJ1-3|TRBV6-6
CASSYSMEGVGNTIYF
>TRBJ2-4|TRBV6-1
CASSELAGGAKNIQYF
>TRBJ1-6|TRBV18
CASSPMGQGSSYNSPLHF
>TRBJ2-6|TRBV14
CASSQVLRQANVLTF
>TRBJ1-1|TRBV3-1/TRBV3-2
CASSHLSAEAFF
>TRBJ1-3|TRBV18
CASSPGASGNTIYF
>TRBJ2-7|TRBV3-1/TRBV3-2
CAVSNGITRVTSYEQYF
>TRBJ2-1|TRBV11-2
CASSLALEQFF
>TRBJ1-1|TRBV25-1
CASRVGQGNTEAFF
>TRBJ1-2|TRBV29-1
CSVDLDRFPLYGYTF
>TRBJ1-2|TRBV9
CASSHRDREGINYGYTF
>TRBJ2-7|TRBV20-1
CSASGGNEQYF
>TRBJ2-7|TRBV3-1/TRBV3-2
CASSLGQAGSEQYF
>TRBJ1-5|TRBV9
CASSVGGSLNQPQHF
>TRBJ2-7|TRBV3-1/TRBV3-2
CASSQDLRTSARYEQYF
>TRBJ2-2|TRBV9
CASSVVAGTNTGELFF
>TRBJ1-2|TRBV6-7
CASSFSRQETADNYGYTF
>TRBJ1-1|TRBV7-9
CASSLAQGAGEAFF
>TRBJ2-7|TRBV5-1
CASSSQGIHYEQYF
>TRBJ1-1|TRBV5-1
CASSLDRAGTEAFF
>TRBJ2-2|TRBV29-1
CSVDRAGTGELFF
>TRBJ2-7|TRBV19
CASSMVRDFYEQYF
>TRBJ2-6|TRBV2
CASNNRAGANVLTF
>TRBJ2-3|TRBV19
CASSLQGAGDTQYF
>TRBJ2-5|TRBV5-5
CASSLEAQLGYF
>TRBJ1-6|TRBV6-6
CAASSPLHF
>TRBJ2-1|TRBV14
CASSQLSIGRGEQFF